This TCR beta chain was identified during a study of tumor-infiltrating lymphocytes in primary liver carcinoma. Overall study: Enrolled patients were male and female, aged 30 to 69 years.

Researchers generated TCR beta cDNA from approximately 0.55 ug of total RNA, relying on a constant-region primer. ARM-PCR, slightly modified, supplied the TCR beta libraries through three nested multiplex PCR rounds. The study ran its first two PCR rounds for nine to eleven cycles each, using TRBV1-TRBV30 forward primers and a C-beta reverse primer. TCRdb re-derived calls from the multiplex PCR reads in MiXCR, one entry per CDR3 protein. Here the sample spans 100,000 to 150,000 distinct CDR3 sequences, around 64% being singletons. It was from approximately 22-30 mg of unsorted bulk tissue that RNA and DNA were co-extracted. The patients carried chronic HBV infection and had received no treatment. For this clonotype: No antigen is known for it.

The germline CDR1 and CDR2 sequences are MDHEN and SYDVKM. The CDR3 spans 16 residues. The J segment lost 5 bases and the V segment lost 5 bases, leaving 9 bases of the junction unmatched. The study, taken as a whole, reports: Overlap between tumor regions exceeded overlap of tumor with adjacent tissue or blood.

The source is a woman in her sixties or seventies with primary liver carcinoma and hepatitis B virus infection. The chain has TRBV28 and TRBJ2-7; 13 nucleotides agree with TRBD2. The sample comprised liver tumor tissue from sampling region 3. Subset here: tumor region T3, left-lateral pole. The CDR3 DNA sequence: TGTGCCAGCAGTCTAACGGGACTAGCGGGAAGGGACGAGCAGTACTTC. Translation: CASSLTGLAGRDEQYF.